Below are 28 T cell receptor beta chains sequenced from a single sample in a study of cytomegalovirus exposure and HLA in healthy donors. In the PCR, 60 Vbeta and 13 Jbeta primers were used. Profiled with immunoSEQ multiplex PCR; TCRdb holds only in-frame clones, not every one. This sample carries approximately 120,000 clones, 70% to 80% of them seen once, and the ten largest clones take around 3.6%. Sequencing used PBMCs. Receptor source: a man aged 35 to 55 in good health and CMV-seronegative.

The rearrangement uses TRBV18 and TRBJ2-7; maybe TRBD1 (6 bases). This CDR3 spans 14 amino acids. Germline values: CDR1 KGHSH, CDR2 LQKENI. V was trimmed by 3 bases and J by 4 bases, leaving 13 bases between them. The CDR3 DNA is TGTGCCAGCTCACCCGGCAGGGGAACTTACGAGCAGTACTTC. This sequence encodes CASSPGRGTYEQYF.

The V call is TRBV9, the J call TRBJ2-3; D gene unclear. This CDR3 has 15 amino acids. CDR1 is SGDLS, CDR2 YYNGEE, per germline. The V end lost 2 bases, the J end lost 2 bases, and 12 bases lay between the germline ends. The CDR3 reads CASSVGQASTDTQYF. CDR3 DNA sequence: TGTGCCAGCAGCGTGGGTCAGGCTTCCACAGATACGCAGTATTTT.

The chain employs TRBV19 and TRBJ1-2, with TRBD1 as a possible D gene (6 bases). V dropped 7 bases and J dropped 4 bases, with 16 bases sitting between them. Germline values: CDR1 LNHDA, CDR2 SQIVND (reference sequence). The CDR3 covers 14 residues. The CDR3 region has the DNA TGTGCCAGTAAGAACAGGGAATCCTCCTATGGCTACACCTTC. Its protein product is CASKNRESSYGYTF.

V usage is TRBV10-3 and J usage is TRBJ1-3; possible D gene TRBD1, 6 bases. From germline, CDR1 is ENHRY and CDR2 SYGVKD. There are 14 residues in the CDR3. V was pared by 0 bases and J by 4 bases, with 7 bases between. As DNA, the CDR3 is TGTGCCATCAGTGAGTCAGGGACAGGAAACACCATATATTTT. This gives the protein CAISESGTGNTIYF.

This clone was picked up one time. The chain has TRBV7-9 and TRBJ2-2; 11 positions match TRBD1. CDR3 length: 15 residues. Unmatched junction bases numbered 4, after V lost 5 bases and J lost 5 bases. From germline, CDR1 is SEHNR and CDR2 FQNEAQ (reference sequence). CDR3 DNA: TGTGCCAGCAGCCTGGGACAGGGGGTTACCGGGGAGCTGTTTTTT. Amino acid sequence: CASSLGQGVTGELFF.

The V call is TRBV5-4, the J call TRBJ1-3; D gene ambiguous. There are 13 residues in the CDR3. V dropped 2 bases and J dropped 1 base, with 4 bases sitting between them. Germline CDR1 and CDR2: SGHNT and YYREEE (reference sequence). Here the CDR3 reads CASSFESGNTIYF. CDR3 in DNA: TGTGCCAGCAGCTTTGAGTCTGGAAACACCATATATTTT.

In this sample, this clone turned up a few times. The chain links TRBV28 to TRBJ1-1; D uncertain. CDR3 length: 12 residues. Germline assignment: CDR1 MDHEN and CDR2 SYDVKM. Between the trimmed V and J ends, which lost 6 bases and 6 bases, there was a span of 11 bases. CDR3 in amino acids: CASSWRVSEAFF. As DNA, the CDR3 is TGTGCCAGCAGCTGGAGGGTGTCTGAAGCTTTCTTT.

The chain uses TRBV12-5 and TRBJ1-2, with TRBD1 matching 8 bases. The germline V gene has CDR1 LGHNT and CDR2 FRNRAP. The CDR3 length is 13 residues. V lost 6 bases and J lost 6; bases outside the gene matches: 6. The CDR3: CASGPTGAHGYTF. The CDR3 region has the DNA TGTGCTAGTGGCCCGACAGGGGCCCATGGCTACACCTTC.

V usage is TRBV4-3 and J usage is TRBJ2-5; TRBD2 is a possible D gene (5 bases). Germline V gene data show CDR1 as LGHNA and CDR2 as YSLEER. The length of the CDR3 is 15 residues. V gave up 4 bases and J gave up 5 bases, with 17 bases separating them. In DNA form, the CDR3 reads TGCGCCAGCAGCCTGTCCGGTGAGGGATGGGAGACCCAGTACTTC. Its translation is CASSLSGEGWETQYF.

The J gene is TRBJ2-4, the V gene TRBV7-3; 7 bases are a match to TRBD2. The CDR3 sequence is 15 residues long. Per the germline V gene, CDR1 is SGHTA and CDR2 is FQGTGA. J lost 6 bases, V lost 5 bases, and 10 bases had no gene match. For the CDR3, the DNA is TGTGCCAGCAGCCCGACGGGGGGATTTGGAAACATTCAGTACTTC. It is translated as CASSPTGGFGNIQYF.

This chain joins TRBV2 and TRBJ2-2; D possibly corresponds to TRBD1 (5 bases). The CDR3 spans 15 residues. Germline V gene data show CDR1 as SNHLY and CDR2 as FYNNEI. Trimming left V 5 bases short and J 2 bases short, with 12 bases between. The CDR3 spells CASSLKRGNTGELFF. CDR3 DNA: TGTGCCAGCAGTCTTAAAAGGGGAAACACCGGGGAGCTGTTTTTT.

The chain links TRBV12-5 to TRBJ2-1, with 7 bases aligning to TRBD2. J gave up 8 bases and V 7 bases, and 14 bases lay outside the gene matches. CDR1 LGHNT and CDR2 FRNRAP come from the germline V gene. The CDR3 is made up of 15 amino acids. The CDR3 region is CASVLVGGGSHEQFF. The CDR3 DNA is TGTGCTAGTGTCCTGGTGGGGGGAGGGTCCCATGAGCAGTTCTTC.

CDR3 sequence reads: CASRSGTWNSPLHF. CDR3 in DNA: TGTGCCAGCAGGTCCGGGACATGGAATTCACCCCTCCACTTT. V is TRBV28 and J is TRBJ1-6; D possibly corresponds to TRBD1 (6 bases). In germline, CDR1 is MDHEN, CDR2 SYDVKM. The V and J ends lost 6 bases and 7 bases respectively, with 13 bases between them. The CDR3 has 14 amino acids.

In DNA form, the CDR3 reads TGTGCCAGCAGCTTGGGACAGCCCAATTCACCCCTCCACTTT. Protein: CASSLGQPNSPLHF. The V and J genes are TRBV5-4 and TRBJ1-6, with TRBD1 as a possible D gene (5 bases). The CDR3 is 14 residues long. The germline V and J ends were trimmed by 0 bases and 7 bases, with 8 bases remaining between them. Germline V gives CDR1 SGHNT, CDR2 YYREEE (reference sequence). The entire variable domain, with the rest obtained from reference TRBV5-4 and TRBJ1-6, is as follows: ETGVTQSPTHLIKTRGQQVTLRCSSQSGHNTVSWYQQALGQGPQFIFQYYREEENGRGNFPPRFSGLQFPNYSSELNVNALELDDSALYLCASSLGQPNSPLHFGNGTRLTVT.

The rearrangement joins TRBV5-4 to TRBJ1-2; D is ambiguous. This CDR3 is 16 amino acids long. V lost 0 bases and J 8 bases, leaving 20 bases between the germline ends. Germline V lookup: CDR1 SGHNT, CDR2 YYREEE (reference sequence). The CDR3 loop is CASSLGTSAALVGYTF. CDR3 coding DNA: TGTGCCAGCAGCTTGGGAACTAGTGCAGCTTTGGTGGGCTACACCTTC.

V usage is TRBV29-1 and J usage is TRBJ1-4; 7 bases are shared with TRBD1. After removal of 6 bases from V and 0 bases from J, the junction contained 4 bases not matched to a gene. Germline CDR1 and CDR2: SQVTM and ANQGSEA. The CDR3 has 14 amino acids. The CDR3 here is CSVQGGATNEKLFF. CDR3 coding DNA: TGCAGCGTCCAAGGGGGCGCAACTAATGAAAAACTGTTTTTT.

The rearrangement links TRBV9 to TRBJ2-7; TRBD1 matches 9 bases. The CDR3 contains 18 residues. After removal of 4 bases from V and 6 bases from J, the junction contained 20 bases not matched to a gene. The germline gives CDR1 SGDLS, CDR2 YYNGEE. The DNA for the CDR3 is TGTGCCAGCAGCCCCCGAGTAGGAAGGGACAGGGAGGGATCCGAGCAGTACTTC. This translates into CASSPRVGRDREGSEQYF.

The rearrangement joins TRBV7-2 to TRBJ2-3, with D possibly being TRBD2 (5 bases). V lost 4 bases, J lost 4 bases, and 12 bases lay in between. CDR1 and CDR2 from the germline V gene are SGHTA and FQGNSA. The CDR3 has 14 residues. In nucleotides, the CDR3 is TGTGCCAGCAGCTCCGGGATGCCCCCAGATACGCAGTATTTT. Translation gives CASSSGMPPDTQYF. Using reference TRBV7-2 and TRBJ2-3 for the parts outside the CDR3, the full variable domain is GAGVSQSPSNKVTEKGKDVELRCDPISGHTALYWYRQSLGQGLEFLIYFQGNSAPDKSGLPSDRFSAERTGGSVSTLTIQRTQQEDSAVYLCASSSGMPPDTQYFGPGTRLTVL.

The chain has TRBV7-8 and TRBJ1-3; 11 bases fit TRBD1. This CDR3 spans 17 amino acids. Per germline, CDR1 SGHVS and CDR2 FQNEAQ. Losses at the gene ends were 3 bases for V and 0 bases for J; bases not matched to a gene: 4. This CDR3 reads CASSLGTGGFSGNTIYF. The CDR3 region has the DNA TGTGCCAGCAGCTTGGGGACAGGGGGTTTCTCTGGAAACACCATATATTTT.

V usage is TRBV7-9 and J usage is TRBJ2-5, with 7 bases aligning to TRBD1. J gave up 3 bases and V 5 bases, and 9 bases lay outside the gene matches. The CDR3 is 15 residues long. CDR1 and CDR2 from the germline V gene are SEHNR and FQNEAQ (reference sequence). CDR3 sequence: CASSRTRDSKETQYF. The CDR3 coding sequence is TGTGCCAGCAGCCGAACCCGGGACAGCAAAGAGACCCAGTACTTC.

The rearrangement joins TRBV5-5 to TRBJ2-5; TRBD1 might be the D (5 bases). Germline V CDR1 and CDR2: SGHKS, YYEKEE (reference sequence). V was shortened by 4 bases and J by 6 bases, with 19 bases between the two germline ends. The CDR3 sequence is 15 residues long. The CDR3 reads CASSLLTAGLQTQYF. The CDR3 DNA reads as TGTGCCAGCAGCCTTCTTACCGCAGGGTTACAGACCCAGTACTTC.

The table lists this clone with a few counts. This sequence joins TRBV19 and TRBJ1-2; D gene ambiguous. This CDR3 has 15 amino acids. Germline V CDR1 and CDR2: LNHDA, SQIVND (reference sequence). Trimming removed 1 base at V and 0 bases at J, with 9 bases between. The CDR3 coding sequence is TGTGCCAGTAGTATAGCCAGGCAAGCTAACTATGGCTACACCTTC. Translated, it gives CASSIARQANYGYTF. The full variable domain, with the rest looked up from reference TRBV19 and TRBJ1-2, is DGGITQSPKYLFRKEGQNVTLSCEQNLNHDAMYWYRQDPGQGLRLIYYSQIVNDFQKGDIAEGYSVSREKKESFPLTVTSAQKNPTAFYLCASSIARQANYGYTFGSGTRLTVV.

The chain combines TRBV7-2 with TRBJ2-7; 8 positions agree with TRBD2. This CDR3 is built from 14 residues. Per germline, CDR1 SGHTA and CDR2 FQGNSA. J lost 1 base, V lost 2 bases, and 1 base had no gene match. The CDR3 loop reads CASSLSGGSYEQYF. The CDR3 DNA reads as TGTGCCAGCAGCTTATCGGGAGGGTCCTACGAGCAGTACTTC.

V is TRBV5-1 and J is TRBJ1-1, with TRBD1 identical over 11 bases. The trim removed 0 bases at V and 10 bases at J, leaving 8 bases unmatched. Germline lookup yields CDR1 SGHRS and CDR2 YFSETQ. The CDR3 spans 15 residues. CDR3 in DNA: TGCGCCAGCAGCTTGGCAATAGGACAGGGGGCCGGAGCTTTCTTT. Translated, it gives CASSLAIGQGAGAFF.

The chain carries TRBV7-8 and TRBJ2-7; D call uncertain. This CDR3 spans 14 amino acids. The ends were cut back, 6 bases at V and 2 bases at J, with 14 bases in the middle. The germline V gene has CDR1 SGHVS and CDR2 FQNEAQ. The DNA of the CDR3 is TGTGCCAGCAGTCAGGCAAACAGCCCCTACGAGCAGTACTTC. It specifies CASSQANSPYEQYF.

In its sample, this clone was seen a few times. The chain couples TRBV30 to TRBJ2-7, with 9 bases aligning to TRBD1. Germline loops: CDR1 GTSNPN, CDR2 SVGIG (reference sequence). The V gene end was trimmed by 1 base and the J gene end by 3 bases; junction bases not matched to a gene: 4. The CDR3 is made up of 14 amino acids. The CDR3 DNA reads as TGTGCCTGGAGTGCGGGGACAGGGAGCTACGAGCAGTACTTC. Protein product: CAWSAGTGSYEQYF.

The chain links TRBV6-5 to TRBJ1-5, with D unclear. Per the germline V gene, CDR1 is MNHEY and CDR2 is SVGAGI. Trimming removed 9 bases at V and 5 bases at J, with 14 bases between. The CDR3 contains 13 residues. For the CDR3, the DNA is TGTGCCAGTACCGGGCGGGTAGATCAGCCCCAGCATTTT. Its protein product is CASTGRVDQPQHF.

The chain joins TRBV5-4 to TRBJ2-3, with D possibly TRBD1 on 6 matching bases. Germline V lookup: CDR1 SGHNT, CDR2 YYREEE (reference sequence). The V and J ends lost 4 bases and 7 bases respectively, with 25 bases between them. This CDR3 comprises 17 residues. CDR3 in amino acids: CASSGGSTGRSSNTQYF. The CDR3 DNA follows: TGTGCCAGCAGCGGGGGATCAACAGGGAGAAGCTCCAATACGCAGTATTTT.